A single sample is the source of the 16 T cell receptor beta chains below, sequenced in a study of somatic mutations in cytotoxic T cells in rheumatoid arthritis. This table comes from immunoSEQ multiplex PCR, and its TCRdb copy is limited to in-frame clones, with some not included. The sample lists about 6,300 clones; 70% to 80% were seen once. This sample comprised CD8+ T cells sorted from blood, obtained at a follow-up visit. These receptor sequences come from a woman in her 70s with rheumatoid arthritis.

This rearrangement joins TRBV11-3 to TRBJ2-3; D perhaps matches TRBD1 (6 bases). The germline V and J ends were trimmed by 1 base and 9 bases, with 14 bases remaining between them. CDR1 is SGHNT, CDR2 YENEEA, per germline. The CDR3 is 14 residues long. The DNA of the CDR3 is TGTGCCAGCAGCTTAGGGGGGCGGCGGGCCACGCAGTATTTT. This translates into CASSLGGRRATQYF. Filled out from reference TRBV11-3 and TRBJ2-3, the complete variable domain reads EAGVVQSPRYKIIEKKQPVAFWCNPISGHNTLYWYLQNLGQGPELLIRYENEEAVDDSQLPKDRFSAERLKGVDSTLKIQPAELGDSAVYLCASSLGGRRATQYFGPGTRLTVL.

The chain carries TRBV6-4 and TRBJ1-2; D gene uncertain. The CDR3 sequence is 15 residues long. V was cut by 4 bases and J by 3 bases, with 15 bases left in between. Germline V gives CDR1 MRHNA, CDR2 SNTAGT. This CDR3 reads CASSAGSQNDYGYTF. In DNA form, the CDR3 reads TGTGCCAGCAGTGCCGGATCCCAAAACGACTATGGCTACACCTTC.

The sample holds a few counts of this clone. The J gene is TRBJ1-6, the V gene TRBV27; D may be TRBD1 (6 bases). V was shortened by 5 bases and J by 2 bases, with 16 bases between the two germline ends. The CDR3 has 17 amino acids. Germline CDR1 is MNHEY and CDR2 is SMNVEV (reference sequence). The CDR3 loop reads CASSANRESTYNSPLHF. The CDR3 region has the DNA TGTGCCAGCAGTGCCAACAGGGAGTCCACCTATAATTCACCCCTCCACTTT.

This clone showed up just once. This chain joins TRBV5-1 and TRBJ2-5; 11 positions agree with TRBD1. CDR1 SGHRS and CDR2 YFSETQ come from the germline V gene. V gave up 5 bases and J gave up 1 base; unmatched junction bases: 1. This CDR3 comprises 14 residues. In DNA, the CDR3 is TGCGCCAGCAGGGGACAGGGGGTCCAAGAGACCCAGTACTTC. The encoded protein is CASRGQGVQETQYF.

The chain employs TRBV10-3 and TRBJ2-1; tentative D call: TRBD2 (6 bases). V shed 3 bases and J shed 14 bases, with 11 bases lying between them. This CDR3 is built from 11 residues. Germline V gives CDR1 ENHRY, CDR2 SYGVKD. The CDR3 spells CAISEGTVEFF. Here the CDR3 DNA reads TGTGCCATCAGTGAAGGGACTGTGGAGTTCTTC.

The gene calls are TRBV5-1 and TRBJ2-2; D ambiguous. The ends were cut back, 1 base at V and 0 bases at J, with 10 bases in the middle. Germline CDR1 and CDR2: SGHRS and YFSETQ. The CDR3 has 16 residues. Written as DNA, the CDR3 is TGCGCCAGCAGCTTGACCGTCGGAGCGAACACCGGGGAGCTGTTTTTT. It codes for CASSLTVGANTGELFF.

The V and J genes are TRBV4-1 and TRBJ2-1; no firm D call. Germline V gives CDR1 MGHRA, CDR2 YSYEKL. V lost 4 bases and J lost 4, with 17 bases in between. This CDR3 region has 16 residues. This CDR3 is CASSRHSSGSYNEQFF. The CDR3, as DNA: TGCGCCAGCAGCCGCCACTCATCCGGATCGTACAATGAGCAGTTCTTC.

The CDR3 loop reads CASSPVSLTDGYTF. The CDR3 region has the DNA TGCGCCAGCAGCCCCGTCTCCTTAACGGATGGCTACACCTTC. V usage is TRBV4-1 and J usage is TRBJ1-2; no clear D gene. The CDR3 spans 14 residues. CDR1 is MGHRA and CDR2 is YSYEKL in the germline V gene. V was clipped by 4 bases and J by 6 bases, with 15 bases between them.

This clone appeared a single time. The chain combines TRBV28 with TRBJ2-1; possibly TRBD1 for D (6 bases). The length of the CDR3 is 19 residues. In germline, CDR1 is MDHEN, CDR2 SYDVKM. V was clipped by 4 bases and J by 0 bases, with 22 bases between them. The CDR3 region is CASSSPPTGLKISYNEQFF. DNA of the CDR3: TGTGCCAGCAGTTCCCCCCCGACAGGATTAAAGATCTCCTACAATGAGCAGTTCTTC.

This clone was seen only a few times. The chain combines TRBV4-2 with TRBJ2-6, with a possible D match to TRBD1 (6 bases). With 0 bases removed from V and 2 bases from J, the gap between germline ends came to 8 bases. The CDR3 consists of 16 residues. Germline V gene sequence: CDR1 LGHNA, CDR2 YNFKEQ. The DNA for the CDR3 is TGTGCCAGCAGCCAAGATGGGGGCGCTGGGGCCAACGTCCTGACTTTC. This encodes CASSQDGGAGANVLTF.

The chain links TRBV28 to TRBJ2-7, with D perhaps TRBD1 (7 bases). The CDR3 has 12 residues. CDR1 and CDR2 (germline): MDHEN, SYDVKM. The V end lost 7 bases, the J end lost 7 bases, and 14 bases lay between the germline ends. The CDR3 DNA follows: TGTGCCAGCACCTTCAGGGGGAGGGAGCAGTACTTC. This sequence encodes CASTFRGREQYF.

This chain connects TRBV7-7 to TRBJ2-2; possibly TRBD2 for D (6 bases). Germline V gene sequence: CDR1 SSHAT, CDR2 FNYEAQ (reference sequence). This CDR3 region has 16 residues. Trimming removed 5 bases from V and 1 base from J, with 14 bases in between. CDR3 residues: CASSPRGGVNTGELFF. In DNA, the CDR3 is TGTGCCAGCAGCCCCCGGGGCGGGGTGAACACCGGGGAGCTGTTTTTT.

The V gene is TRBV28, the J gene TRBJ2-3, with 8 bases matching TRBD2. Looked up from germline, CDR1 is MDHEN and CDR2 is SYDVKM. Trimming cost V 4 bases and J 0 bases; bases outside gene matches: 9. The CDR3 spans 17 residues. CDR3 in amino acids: CASSYPREGTSTDTQYF. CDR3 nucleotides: TGTGCCAGCAGTTACCCCCGGGAGGGCACTAGCACAGATACGCAGTATTTT.

CDR3 protein: CASTPNVGQGSEKLFF. CDR3 nucleotides: TGTGCCAGCACTCCCAATGTGGGACAGGGGAGTGAAAAACTGTTTTTT. This chain uses TRBV28 with TRBJ1-4; TRBD1 matches 10 bases. The J segment lost 7 bases and the V segment lost 7 bases, leaving 12 bases of the junction unmatched. The CDR3 consists of 16 residues. CDR1 MDHEN and CDR2 SYDVKM come from the germline V gene.

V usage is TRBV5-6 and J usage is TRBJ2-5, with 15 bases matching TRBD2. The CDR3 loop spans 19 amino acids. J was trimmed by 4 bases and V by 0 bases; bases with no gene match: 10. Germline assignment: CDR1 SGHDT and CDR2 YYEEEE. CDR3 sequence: CASSLEGTSGRPPAETQYF. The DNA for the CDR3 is TGTGCCAGCAGCTTGGAGGGGACTAGCGGGAGGCCCCCTGCAGAGACCCAGTACTTC.

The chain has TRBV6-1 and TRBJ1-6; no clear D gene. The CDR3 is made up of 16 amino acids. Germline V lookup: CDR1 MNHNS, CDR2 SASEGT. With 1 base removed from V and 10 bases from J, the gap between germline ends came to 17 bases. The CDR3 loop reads CASSEDAGSAWSPLHF. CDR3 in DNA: TGTGCCAGCAGTGAAGACGCAGGTAGCGCCTGGTCACCCCTCCACTTT.